Reported below is one TCR beta chain. Its cognate antigen is unknown. Template switching added a universal primer binding site, and final cDNA carried unique molecular identifiers. Each CDR3 protein is one row after TCRdb ran MiXCR on the 5' RACE reads. The sample holds hundreds of thousands of distinct CDR3 sequences, over 8.5% seen once. This sample is part of a study of identical twins. Study-level results: When twins shared out-of-frame alpha sequences, those sequences had excess low generation probability. Model-predicted out-of-frame TCR alpha sharing fell below observed values in monozygotic twins.

The CDR3 sequence is 14 residues long. V shed 6 bases, J shed 2 bases, and the junction held 5 bases outside the gene matches. Per the germline V gene, CDR1 is MNHEY and CDR2 is SVGEGT. These same records also appear under a second study, on yellow fever vaccine responses in identical twins.

The sample consisted of PBMCs. This chain links TRBV6-2 or TRBV6-3 with TRBJ2-3, with 7 bases lining up with TRBD2. The receptor was derived from a woman aged 18-35 years in good health. The CDR3 is CASSGGLDTDTQYF. CDR3 DNA sequence: TGTGCCAGCAGCGGAGGACTAGACACAGATACGCAGTATTTT.